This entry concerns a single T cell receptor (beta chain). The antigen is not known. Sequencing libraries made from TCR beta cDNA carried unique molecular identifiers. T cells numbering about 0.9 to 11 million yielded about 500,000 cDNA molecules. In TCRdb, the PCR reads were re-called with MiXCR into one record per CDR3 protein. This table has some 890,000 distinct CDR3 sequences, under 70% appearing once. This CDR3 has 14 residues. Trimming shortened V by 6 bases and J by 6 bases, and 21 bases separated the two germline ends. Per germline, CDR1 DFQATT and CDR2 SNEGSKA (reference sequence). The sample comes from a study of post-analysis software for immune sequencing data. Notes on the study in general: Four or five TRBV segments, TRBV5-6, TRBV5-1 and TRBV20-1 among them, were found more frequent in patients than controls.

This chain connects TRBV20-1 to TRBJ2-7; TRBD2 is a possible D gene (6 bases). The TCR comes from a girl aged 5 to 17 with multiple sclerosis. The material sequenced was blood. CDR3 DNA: TGCAGTGCGGAGGGTCGGCTCCGGAACGGCGAGCAGTACTTC. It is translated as CSAEGRLRNGEQYF.